Listed below are T cell receptor beta chains from one sample, sequenced in a study of cytomegalovirus exposure and HLA in healthy donors. Clones were sequenced by immunoSEQ multiplex PCR, and TCRdb holds only the in-frame ones, with some missing. The repertoire has some 170,000 clones, just over 75% of them found once; the top ten carry more than 3%. The sequenced material came from PBMCs. All receptors derive from a woman aged 55-69 years in good health and CMV-seropositive. The CDR3 runs from the conserved cysteine through the conserved F or W. The D gene is left open where the match is weak. Clone size, where shown, is once, few, many, or a class for clones that have expanded.

D gene: TRBD2; J gene: TRBJ2-1; V gene: TRBV10-1; clone size: NA; CDR3 DNA: TGCGCCAGCAGCAGGAGACCCGGGGGGGCCACCTATGAGCAGTTCTTC; CDR3 protein: CASSRRPGGATYEQFF
D gene: NA; J gene: TRBJ2-7; V gene: TRBV4-1; clone size: NA; CDR3 DNA: TGCGCCAGCAGGGGGGCAGGGGAATACGAGCAGTACTTC; CDR3 protein: CASRGAGEYEQYF
D gene: TRBD2; J gene: TRBJ2-1; V gene: TRBV9; clone size: NA; CDR3 DNA: TGTGCCAGCAGCGCCCACATAGCGGGAGGGAACAATGAGCAGTTCTTC; CDR3 protein: CASSAHIAGGNNEQFF
D gene: NA; J gene: TRBJ2-6; V gene: TRBV10-3; clone size: NA; CDR3 DNA: TGTGCCATCAGTGATTCACGAGGGCGGGGCTCTGGGGCCAACGGCCTGACTTTC; CDR3 protein: CAISDSRGRGSGANGLTF
D gene: TRBD1; J gene: TRBJ1-5; V gene: TRBV2; clone size: NA; CDR3 DNA: TGTGCCAGCAGTGATACAGGGGCGGGTCAGCCCCAGCATTTT; CDR3 protein: CASSDTGAGQPQHF
D gene: TRBD1; J gene: TRBJ2-2; V gene: TRBV19; clone size: few; CDR3 DNA: TGTGCCAGTAGGGATACAGGGGGATACACCGGGGAGCTGTTTTTT; CDR3 protein: CASRDTGGYTGELFF
D gene: TRBD1; J gene: TRBJ2-2; V gene: TRBV11-2; clone size: once; CDR3 DNA: TGTGCCAGTAGGGGACAGGGGGTGAACACCGGGGAGCTGTTTTTT; CDR3 protein: CASRGQGVNTGELFF
D gene: NA; J gene: TRBJ1-4; V gene: TRBV10-3; clone size: NA; CDR3 DNA: TGCGGAGTCTCAACTAATGAAAAACTGTTTTTT; CDR3 protein: CGVSTNEKLFF
D gene: NA; J gene: TRBJ2-1; V gene: TRBV6-6; clone size: NA; CDR3 DNA: TGTGCCAGCAGACCACCACAGAGCTCCTACAATGAGCAGTTCTTC; CDR3 protein: CASRPPQSSYNEQFF
D gene: TRBD1; J gene: TRBJ1-5; V gene: TRBV19; clone size: NA; CDR3 DNA: TGTGCCAGTAGTCTTTTAGGGACAGGGGTGTCGGGCCAGCCCCAGCATTTT; CDR3 protein: CASSLLGTGVSGQPQHF
D gene: TRBD2; J gene: TRBJ2-1; V gene: TRBV29-1; clone size: NA; CDR3 DNA: TGCAGCGTTGTCGCTAGCGGGAGGGCCCCGCAGTTCTTC; CDR3 protein: CSVVASGRAPQFF
D gene: TRBD2; J gene: TRBJ2-7; V gene: TRBV27; clone size: NA; CDR3 DNA: TGTGCCAGCAGTCTGCGGGAGGGCTTGGGCGAGCAGTACTTC; CDR3 protein: CASSLREGLGEQYF
D gene: NA; J gene: TRBJ2-7; V gene: TRBV11-3; clone size: NA; CDR3 DNA: TGTGCCAGCAGCTCGACCAGGGGGAGGGAGCAGTACTTC; CDR3 protein: CASSSTRGREQYF
D gene: NA; J gene: TRBJ2-7; V gene: TRBV29-1; clone size: NA; CDR3 DNA: TGCAGCGTTAAACAAGGGGCCTACGAGCAGTACTTC; CDR3 protein: CSVKQGAYEQYF
D gene: NA; J gene: TRBJ1-2; V gene: TRBV25-1; clone size: once; CDR3 DNA: TGTGCCAGCAGTGAATTAAAGGGTCAGGGAATTGGGAATGGCTACACCTTC; CDR3 protein: CASSELKGQGIGNGYTF
D gene: TRBD1; J gene: TRBJ1-1; V gene: TRBV18; clone size: NA; CDR3 DNA: TGTGCCAGCTCACCACCGGCAGGGGGCCCGGTCACTGAAGCTTTCTTT; CDR3 protein: CASSPPAGGPVTEAFF
D gene: NA; J gene: TRBJ2-7; V gene: TRBV4-2; clone size: NA; CDR3 DNA: TGTGCCAGCAGCCAAGTTCTAGCGTCCTACGAGCAGTACTTC; CDR3 protein: CASSQVLASYEQYF
D gene: NA; J gene: TRBJ2-1; V gene: TRBV28; clone size: NA; CDR3 DNA: TGTGCCAGCAGCCGGGGACTCCCCAATGAGCAGTTCTTC; CDR3 protein: CASSRGLPNEQFF
D gene: TRBD1; J gene: TRBJ1-1; V gene: TRBV5-1; clone size: once; CDR3 DNA: TGCGCCAGCAGCTTCGGACAGGTGAACACTGAAGCTTTCTTT; CDR3 protein: CASSFGQVNTEAFF
D gene: NA; J gene: TRBJ2-3; V gene: TRBV5-8; clone size: NA; CDR3 DNA: TGTGCCAGCATTACGTACTTCGCTAGCACAGATACGCAGTATTTT; CDR3 protein: CASITYFASTDTQYF
D gene: NA; J gene: TRBJ1-1; V gene: TRBV7-3; clone size: NA; CDR3 DNA: TGTGCCAGCAGCTTGGCGGGAGGAAGGTACATGAACACTGAAGCTTTCTTT; CDR3 protein: CASSLAGGRYMNTEAFF
D gene: TRBD2; J gene: TRBJ2-1; V gene: TRBV5-4; clone size: NA; CDR3 DNA: TGTGCCAGCAGCTTGGTTCGTATGAGCGGGGGGGGGAGCTCCTACAATGAGCAGTTCTTC; CDR3 protein: CASSLVRMSGGGSSYNEQFF
D gene: NA; J gene: TRBJ2-1; V gene: TRBV6-5; clone size: NA; CDR3 DNA: TGTGCCAGCAGTTATGGGAGTGCCGCCCACAATGAGCAGTTCTTC; CDR3 protein: CASSYGSAAHNEQFF
D gene: NA; J gene: TRBJ2-2; V gene: TRBV15; clone size: NA; CDR3 DNA: TGTGCCACCAGCAGTCCCCCCCGGGGTCGAGCTCGTTACACCGGGGAGCTGTTTTTT; CDR3 protein: CATSSPPRGRARYTGELFF
D gene: NA; J gene: TRBJ2-3; V gene: TRBV7-9; clone size: NA; CDR3 DNA: TGTGCCAGCAACAAAGCCGGGGAAGATACGCAGTATTTT; CDR3 protein: CASNKAGEDTQYF
D gene: TRBD2; J gene: TRBJ2-5; V gene: TRBV18; clone size: once; CDR3 DNA: TGTGCCAGCTCACCGTCGGGGGGGCAAGAGACCCAGTACTTC; CDR3 protein: CASSPSGGQETQYF
D gene: TRBD1; J gene: TRBJ2-5; V gene: TRBV4-3; clone size: NA; CDR3 DNA: TGCGCCAGCAGCCGGACAGGGGGAGAGACCCAGTACTTC; CDR3 protein: CASSRTGGETQYF
D gene: NA; J gene: TRBJ1-1; V gene: TRBV7-3; clone size: few; CDR3 DNA: TGTGCCAGCATGGGGGGCACTGAAGCTTTCTTT; CDR3 protein: CASMGGTEAFF
D gene: TRBD1; J gene: TRBJ2-5; V gene: TRBV29-1; clone size: NA; CDR3 DNA: TGCAGCGCCCGCCGGGACAGGGGTTCGGAGACCCAGTACTTC; CDR3 protein: CSARRDRGSETQYF
D gene: TRBD2; J gene: TRBJ2-5; V gene: TRBV28; clone size: NA; CDR3 DNA: TGTGCCAGCACTATAGGGCTAGCGGGGCAAGAGACCCAGTACTTC; CDR3 protein: CASTIGLAGQETQYF
D gene: NA; J gene: TRBJ2-2; V gene: TRBV5-6; clone size: NA; CDR3 DNA: TGTGCCAGCAGCTTATTGAGTAGCACCGGGGAGCTGTTTTTT; CDR3 protein: CASSLLSSTGELFF
D gene: TRBD1; J gene: TRBJ1-1; V gene: TRBV30; clone size: NA; CDR3 DNA: TGTGCCTGGAGGGGACAGGGGGCCCCCGAAGCTTTCTTT; CDR3 protein: CAWRGQGAPEAFF
D gene: TRBD1; J gene: TRBJ2-3; V gene: TRBV27; clone size: NA; CDR3 DNA: TGTGCCAGCAATCTGTGGCAGGGGGCAGATACGCAGTATTTT; CDR3 protein: CASNLWQGADTQYF
D gene: TRBD1; J gene: TRBJ2-7; V gene: TRBV6-7; clone size: NA; CDR3 DNA: TGTGCCAGCAGTTACGCACGCTGGGACAGGGGCCCCTACGAGCAGTACTTC; CDR3 protein: CASSYARWDRGPYEQYF
D gene: TRBD2; J gene: TRBJ2-5; V gene: TRBV19; clone size: NA; CDR3 DNA: TGTGCCAGTAGTGCCCAGCGGGGTGGGGGAGAAGAGACCCAGTACTTC; CDR3 protein: CASSAQRGGGEETQYF
D gene: NA; J gene: TRBJ1-5; V gene: TRBV10-3; clone size: once; CDR3 DNA: TGTGCCATCAGTGAGACAGGAAGAGGACAGCCCCAGCATTTT; CDR3 protein: CAISETGRGQPQHF
D gene: NA; J gene: TRBJ1-2; V gene: TRBV20-1; clone size: NA; CDR3 DNA: TGCAGTTCCGAGTACTATGGCTACACCTTC; CDR3 protein: CSSEYYGYTF
D gene: TRBD1; J gene: TRBJ1-6; V gene: TRBV18; clone size: NA; CDR3 DNA: TGTGCCAGCTCGGGACAGGGAAACTCACCCCTCCACTTT; CDR3 protein: CASSGQGNSPLHF
D gene: TRBD2; J gene: TRBJ2-1; V gene: TRBV7-9; clone size: NA; CDR3 DNA: TGTGCCAGCAGCCCTCGTAGCGGGAGGGCCGGCGATGAGCAGTTCTTC; CDR3 protein: CASSPRSGRAGDEQFF
D gene: NA; J gene: TRBJ2-7; V gene: TRBV7-2; clone size: NA; CDR3 DNA: TGTGCCAGCAGCAGAGAAGGAGGTTGGAGCTACGAGCAGTACTTC; CDR3 protein: CASSREGGWSYEQYF
D gene: TRBD1; J gene: TRBJ2-3; V gene: TRBV5-6; clone size: NA; CDR3 DNA: TGTGCCAGCTGCGAATACAGGGGAAACACAGATACGCAGTATTTT; CDR3 protein: CASCEYRGNTDTQYF
D gene: TRBD2; J gene: TRBJ2-1; V gene: TRBV6-5; clone size: NA; CDR3 DNA: TGTGCCAGCAGTCCCCTGGGGGGGTACAATGAGCAGTTCTTC; CDR3 protein: CASSPLGGYNEQFF
D gene: NA; J gene: TRBJ2-1; V gene: TRBV15; clone size: NA; CDR3 DNA: TGTGCCACCAGGGGGGCAGGGGTCCACAATGAGCAGTTCTTC; CDR3 protein: CATRGAGVHNEQFF
D gene: TRBD1; J gene: TRBJ2-7; V gene: TRBV7-2; clone size: NA; CDR3 DNA: TGTGCCAGCAGCTTAGTGTTCCAGGGGGCGGGGTACTTC; CDR3 protein: CASSLVFQGAGYF
D gene: TRBD2; J gene: TRBJ2-1; V gene: TRBV2; clone size: NA; CDR3 DNA: TGTGCCAGCAGTGATGCTAGCGGGGGCTCCTACAATGAGCAGTTCTTC; CDR3 protein: CASSDASGGSYNEQFF
D gene: TRBD1; J gene: TRBJ2-3; V gene: TRBV7-9; clone size: NA; CDR3 DNA: TGTGCCAGCAGCTTGGACAGGGGTGCAGATACGCAGTATTTT; CDR3 protein: CASSLDRGADTQYF
D gene: TRBD1; J gene: TRBJ1-2; V gene: TRBV5-1; clone size: NA; CDR3 DNA: TGCGCCAGCGTCCCGGGACAGGGGGCAGGTGGCTACACCTTC; CDR3 protein: CASVPGQGAGGYTF
D gene: NA; J gene: TRBJ2-2; V gene: TRBV10-3; clone size: NA; CDR3 DNA: TGTGCCATCAGTGAGGGGCAGGGGGGCACCGGGGAGCTGTTTTTT; CDR3 protein: CAISEGQGGTGELFF
D gene: NA; J gene: TRBJ2-7; V gene: TRBV18; clone size: NA; CDR3 DNA: TGTGCCAGCTCACCTCTTCCCGGGGAGCAGTACTTC; CDR3 protein: CASSPLPGEQYF
D gene: NA; J gene: TRBJ1-4; V gene: TRBV5-1; clone size: NA; CDR3 DNA: TGCGCCAGCAGCTTCGGGGGCGGGGGAATTAATGAAAAACTGTTTTTT; CDR3 protein: CASSFGGGGINEKLFF
D gene: NA; J gene: TRBJ2-7; V gene: TRBV11-3; clone size: NA; CDR3 DNA: TGTGCCAGCAGCAGATCGCACAGGGACGAGCAGTACTTC; CDR3 protein: CASSRSHRDEQYF
D gene: NA; J gene: TRBJ2-3; V gene: TRBV27; clone size: NA; CDR3 DNA: TGTGCCAGCAGCAGCGCAGATACGCAGTATTTT; CDR3 protein: CASSSADTQYF
D gene: TRBD2; J gene: TRBJ2-3; V gene: TRBV4-1; clone size: few; CDR3 DNA: TGCGCCAGCAGCCAGGCACTAGCGGGGGCTACAGATACGCAGTATTTT; CDR3 protein: CASSQALAGATDTQYF
D gene: TRBD2; J gene: TRBJ2-3; V gene: TRBV5-1; clone size: few; CDR3 DNA: TGCGCCAGCAGCCGGGAGGGCGGGCGGGGGACAGATACGCAGTATTTT; CDR3 protein: CASSREGGRGTDTQYF